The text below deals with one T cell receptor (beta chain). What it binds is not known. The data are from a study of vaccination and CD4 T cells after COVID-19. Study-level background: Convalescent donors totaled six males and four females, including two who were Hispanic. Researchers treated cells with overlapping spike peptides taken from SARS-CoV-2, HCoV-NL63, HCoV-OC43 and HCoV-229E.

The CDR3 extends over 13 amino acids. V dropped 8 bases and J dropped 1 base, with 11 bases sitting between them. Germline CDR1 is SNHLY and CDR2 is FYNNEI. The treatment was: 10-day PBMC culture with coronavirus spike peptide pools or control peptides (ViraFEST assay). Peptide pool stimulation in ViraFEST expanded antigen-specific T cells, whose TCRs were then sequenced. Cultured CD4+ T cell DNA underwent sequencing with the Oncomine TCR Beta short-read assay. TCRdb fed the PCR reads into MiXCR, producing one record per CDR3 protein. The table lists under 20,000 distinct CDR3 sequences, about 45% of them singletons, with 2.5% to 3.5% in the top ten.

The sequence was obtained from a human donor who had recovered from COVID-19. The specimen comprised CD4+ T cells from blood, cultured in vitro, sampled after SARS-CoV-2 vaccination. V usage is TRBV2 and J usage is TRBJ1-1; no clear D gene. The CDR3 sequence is CASRGQPNTEAFF. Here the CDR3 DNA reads TGTGCCAGCCGAGGGCAGCCGAACACTGAAGCTTTCTTT.